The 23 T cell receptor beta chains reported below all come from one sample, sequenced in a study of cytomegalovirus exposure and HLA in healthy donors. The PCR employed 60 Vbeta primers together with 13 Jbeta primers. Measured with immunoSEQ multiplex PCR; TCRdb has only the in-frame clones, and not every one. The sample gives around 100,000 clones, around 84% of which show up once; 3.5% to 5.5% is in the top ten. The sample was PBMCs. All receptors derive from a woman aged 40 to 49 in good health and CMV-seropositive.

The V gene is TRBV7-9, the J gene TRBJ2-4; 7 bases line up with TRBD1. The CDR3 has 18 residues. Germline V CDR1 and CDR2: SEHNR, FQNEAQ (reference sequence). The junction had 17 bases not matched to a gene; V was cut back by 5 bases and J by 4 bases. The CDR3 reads CASSPIRQGSLGKNIQYF. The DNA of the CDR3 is TGTGCCAGCAGCCCTATTCGACAGGGATCTTTAGGTAAAAACATTCAGTACTTC.

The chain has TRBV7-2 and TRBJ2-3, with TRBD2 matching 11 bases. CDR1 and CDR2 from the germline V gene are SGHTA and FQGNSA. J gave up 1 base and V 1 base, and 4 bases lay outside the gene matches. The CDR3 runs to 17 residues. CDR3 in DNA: TGTGCCAGCAGCTTAGGGGTAGCGGGAGGGGGCACAGATACGCAGTATTTT. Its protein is CASSLGVAGGGTDTQYF.

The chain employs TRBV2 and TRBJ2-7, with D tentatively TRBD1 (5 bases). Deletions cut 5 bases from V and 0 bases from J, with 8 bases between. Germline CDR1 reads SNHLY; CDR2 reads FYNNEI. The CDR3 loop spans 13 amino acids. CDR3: CASSMTASYEQYF. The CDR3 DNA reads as TGTGCCAGCAGTATGACAGCCTCCTACGAGCAGTACTTC.

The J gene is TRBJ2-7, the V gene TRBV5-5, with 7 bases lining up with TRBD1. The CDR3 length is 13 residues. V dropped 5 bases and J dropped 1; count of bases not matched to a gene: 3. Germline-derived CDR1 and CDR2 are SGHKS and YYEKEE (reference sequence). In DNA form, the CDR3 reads TGTGCCAGCAGAGGGACAGCTTCCTACGAGCAGTACTTC. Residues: CASRGTASYEQYF. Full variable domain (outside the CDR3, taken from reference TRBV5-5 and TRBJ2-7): DAGVTQSPTHLIKTRGQQVTLRCSPISGHKSVSWYQQVLGQGPQFIFQYYEKEERGRGNFPDRFSARQFPNYSSELNVNALLLGDSALYLCASRGTASYEQYFGPGTRLTVT.

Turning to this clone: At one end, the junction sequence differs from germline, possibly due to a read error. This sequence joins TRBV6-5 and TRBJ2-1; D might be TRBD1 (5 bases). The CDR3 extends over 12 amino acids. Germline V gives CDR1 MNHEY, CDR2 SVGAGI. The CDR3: CASSGPTDLRIF. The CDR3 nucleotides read TGTGCCAGCAGTGGACCGACAGACCTTAGGATCTTC.

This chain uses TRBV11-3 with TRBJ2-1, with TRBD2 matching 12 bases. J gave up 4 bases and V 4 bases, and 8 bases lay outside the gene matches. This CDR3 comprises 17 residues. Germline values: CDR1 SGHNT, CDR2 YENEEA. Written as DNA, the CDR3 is TGTGCCAGCAGCTCAATGCTAGCGGGAGGGCCTTACAATGAGCAGTTCTTC. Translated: CASSSMLAGGPYNEQFF.

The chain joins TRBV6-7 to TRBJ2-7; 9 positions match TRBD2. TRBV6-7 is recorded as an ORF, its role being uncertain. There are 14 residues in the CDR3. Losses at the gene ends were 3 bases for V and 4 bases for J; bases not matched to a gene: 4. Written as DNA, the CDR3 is TGTGCCAGCAGTTATGACCTAGCGGGATACGAGCAGTACTTC. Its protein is CASSYDLAGYEQYF.

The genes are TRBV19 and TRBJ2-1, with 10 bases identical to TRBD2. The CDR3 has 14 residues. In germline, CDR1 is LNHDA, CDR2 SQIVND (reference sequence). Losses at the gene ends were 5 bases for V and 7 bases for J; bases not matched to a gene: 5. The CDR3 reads CASSPLAGENEQFF. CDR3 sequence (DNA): TGTGCCAGTAGTCCCCTAGCGGGAGAGAATGAGCAGTTCTTC.

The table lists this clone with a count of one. The CDR3, as DNA: TGTGCCAGCAGTAGTCAGGGAAATCAGCCCCAGCATTTT. It translates to CASSSQGNQPQHF. The chain employs TRBV2 and TRBJ1-5; TRBD1 is a possible D gene (5 bases). Trimming stripped 5 bases from V and 4 bases from J, with 9 bases between. Germline CDR1 is SNHLY and CDR2 is FYNNEI. The CDR3 contains 13 residues.

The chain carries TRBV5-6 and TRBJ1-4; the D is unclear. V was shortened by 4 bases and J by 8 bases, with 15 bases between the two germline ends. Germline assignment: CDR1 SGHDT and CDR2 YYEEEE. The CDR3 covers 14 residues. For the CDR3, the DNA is TGTGCCAGCAGCCAGGACTCTAGAAACGAAAAACTGTTTTTT. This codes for CASSQDSRNEKLFF.

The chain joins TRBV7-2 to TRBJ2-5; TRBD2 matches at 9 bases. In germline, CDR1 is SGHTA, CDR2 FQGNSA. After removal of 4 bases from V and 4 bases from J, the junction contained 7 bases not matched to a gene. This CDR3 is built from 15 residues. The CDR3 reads CASSSPGSGRETQYF. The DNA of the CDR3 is TGTGCCAGCAGCTCCCCGGGTAGCGGGAGAGAGACCCAGTACTTC.

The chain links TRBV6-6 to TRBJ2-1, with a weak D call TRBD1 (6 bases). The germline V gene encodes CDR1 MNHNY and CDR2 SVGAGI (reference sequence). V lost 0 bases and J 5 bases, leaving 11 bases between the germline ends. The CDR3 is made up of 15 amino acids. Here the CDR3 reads CASSYSGAGNNEQFF. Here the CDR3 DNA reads TGTGCCAGCAGTTACTCGGGGGCAGGGAACAATGAGCAGTTCTTC.

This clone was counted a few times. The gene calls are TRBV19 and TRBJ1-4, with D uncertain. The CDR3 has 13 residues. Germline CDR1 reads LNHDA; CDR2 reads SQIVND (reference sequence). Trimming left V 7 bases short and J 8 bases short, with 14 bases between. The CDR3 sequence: CASIGREGEKLFF. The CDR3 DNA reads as TGTGCCAGTATCGGTAGGGAGGGCGAAAAACTGTTTTTT.

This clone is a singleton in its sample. For the CDR3, the DNA is TGTGCCTGGAGTGTGCAGCTAGAGAACTATGGCTACACCTTC. Encoded protein: CAWSVQLENYGYTF. The gene calls are TRBV30 and TRBJ1-2; D not resolved. Germline CDR1 reads GTSNPN; CDR2 reads SVGIG (reference sequence). The CDR3 length is 14 residues. Trimming removed 0 bases at V and 2 bases at J, with 10 bases between.

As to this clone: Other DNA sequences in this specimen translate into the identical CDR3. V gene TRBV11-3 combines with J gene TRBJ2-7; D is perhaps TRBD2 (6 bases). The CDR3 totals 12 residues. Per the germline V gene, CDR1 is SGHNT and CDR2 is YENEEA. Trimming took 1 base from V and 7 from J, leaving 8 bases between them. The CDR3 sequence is CASSLGGREQYF. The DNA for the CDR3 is TGTGCCAGCAGCTTAGGAGGGAGGGAGCAGTACTTC.

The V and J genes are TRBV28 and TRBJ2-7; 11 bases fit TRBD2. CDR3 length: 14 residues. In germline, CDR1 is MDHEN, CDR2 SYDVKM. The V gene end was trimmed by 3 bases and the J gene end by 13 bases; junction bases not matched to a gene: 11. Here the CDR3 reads CASSFGSLAGGNYF. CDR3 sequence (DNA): TGTGCCAGCAGTTTCGGGTCCCTAGCGGGAGGTAACTACTTC.

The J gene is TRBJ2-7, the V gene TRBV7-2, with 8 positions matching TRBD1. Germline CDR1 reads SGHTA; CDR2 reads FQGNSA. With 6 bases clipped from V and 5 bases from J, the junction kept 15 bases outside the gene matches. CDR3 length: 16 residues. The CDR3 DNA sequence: TGTGCCAGCAGTCGAGAGGTTGGACAGGGAGGCGACGAGCAGTACTTC. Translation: CASSREVGQGGDEQYF.

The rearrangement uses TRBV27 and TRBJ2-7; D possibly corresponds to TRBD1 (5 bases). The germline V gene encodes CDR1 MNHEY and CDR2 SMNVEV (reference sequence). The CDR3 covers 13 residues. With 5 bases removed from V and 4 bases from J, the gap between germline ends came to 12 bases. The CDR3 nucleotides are TGTGCCAGCAGTGACCAGGGTGGTTACGAGCAGTACTTC. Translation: CASSDQGGYEQYF.

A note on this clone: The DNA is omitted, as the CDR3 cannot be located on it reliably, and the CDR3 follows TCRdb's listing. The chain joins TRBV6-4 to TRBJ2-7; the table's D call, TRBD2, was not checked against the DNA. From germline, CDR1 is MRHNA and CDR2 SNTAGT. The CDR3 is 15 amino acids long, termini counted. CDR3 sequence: CASSTSTSGSYEQYF.

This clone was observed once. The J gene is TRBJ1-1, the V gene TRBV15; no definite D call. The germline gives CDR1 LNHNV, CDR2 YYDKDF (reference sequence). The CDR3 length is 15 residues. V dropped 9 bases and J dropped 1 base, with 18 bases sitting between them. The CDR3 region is CATRASWVGNTEAFF. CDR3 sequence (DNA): TGTGCCACGAGGGCTTCCTGGGTGGGGAACACTGAAGCTTTCTTT.

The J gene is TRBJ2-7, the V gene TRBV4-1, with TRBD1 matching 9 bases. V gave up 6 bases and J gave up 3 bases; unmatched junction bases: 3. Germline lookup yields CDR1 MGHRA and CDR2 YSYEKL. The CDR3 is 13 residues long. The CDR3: CASRMTGGYEQYF. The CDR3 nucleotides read TGCGCCAGCAGGATGACAGGGGGCTACGAGCAGTACTTC.

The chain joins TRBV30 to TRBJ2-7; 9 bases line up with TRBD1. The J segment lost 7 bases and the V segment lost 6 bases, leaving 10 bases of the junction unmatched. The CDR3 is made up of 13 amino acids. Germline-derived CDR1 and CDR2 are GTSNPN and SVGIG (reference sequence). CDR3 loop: CACTKGDRDEQYF. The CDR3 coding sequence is TGTGCCTGCACCAAAGGGGACAGGGATGAGCAGTACTTC.

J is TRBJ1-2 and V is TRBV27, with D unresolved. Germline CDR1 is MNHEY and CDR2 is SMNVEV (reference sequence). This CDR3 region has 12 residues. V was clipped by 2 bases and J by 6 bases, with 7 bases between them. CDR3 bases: TGTGCCAGCAGTTTAGCGGGAGATGGCTACACCTTC. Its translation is CASSLAGDGYTF.